The next 25 T cell receptor beta chains were all read from a single sample in a study of regulatory and conventional T cells in RAG deficiency. Produced via immunoSEQ multiplex PCR; TCRdb's table is partial and in-frame only. This table holds over 7,000 clones, about 90% found once. Genomic DNA came from blood regulatory T cells gated CD4+ CD25-high CD127-low. These records were also assigned to another study, of regulatory T cells. That work adds: Primers: 52 TRBV forward and 13 TRBJ reverse.

The sequencing input was CD127- CD25+ CD4+ Tregs sorted from blood. All receptors derive from a human donor in good health.

The chain couples TRBV18 to TRBJ2-5; the D is unclear. The DNA end is a closer match to TRBJ2-7, so the J assignment may be wrong. Germline V gene sequence: CDR1 KGHSH, CDR2 LQKENI. CDR3 size: 14 residues. CDR3 sequence: CASTEQPDSYEQYF. The CDR3 bases are TGTGCCAGCACAGAACAACCGGACTCCTACGAGCAGTACTTC.

The chain combines TRBV12-5 with TRBJ1-5, with a possible D match to TRBD1 (5 bases). Per the germline V gene, CDR1 is LGHNT and CDR2 is FRNRAP. This CDR3 has 14 amino acids. Trimming took off 3 bases at V and 5 bases at J, with 11 bases between the two ends. CDR3 in amino acids: CASGLKGRHQPQHF. CDR3 in DNA: TGTGCTAGTGGTTTAAAGGGGCGGCATCAGCCCCAGCATTTT.

J is TRBJ1-2 and V is TRBV14; D remains unclear. V lost 2 bases and J 6 bases, leaving 4 bases between the germline ends. The CDR3 has 11 amino acids. Per the germline V gene, CDR1 is SGHDN and CDR2 is FVKESK. CDR3 sequence: CASSQPDGYTF. The CDR3 DNA reads as TGTGCCAGCAGCCAACCGGATGGCTACACCTTC.

V is TRBV20-1 and J is TRBJ1-2; no reliable D call. CDR3 length: 8 residues. Germline CDR1 reads DFQATT; CDR2 reads SNEGSKA (reference sequence). V was clipped by 5 bases and J by 8 bases, with 3 bases between them. CDR3 DNA sequence: TGCAGTGCTCGGGGCTACACCTTC. Encoded protein: CSARGYTF.

The genes are TRBV7-3 and TRBJ1-1; 8 positions match TRBD1. After removal of 3 bases from V and 4 bases from J, the junction contained 1 base not matched to a gene. The length of the CDR3 is 13 residues. Per germline, CDR1 SGHTA and CDR2 FQGTGA. The CDR3 DNA follows: TGTGCCAGCAGCTTCGGACAGGGCACTGAAGCTTTCTTT. Encoded protein: CASSFGQGTEAFF.

The chain uses TRBV2 and TRBJ1-2; D gene ambiguous. Trimming took 8 bases from V and 4 from J, leaving 20 bases between them. Germline CDR1 SNHLY, CDR2 FYNNEI. The CDR3 runs 15 residues. As DNA, the CDR3 is TGTGCCAGCCGTGGAAAGTCCCGGGAGCGCTATGGCTACACCTTC. As protein: CASRGKSRERYGYTF.

This chain joins TRBV5-1 and TRBJ2-7, with 7 bases identical to TRBD2. The germline V gene encodes CDR1 SGHRS and CDR2 YFSETQ. This CDR3 is 16 amino acids long. With 5 bases clipped from V and 1 base from J, the junction kept 12 bases outside the gene matches. The CDR3 DNA follows: TGCGCCAGCAGTTTGAGCGTGGCGGGGGATTCCTACGAGCAGTACTTC. Its protein product is CASSLSVAGDSYEQYF.

This clone occurred a few times. V usage is TRBV5-1 and J usage is TRBJ1-2; D may be TRBD1 (6 bases). The CDR3 is 11 residues long. Germline-derived CDR1 and CDR2 are SGHRS and YFSETQ. Trimming took 6 bases from V and 4 from J, leaving 7 bases between them. CDR3 sequence (DNA): TGCGCCAGCACAGGGGTCTATGGCTACACCTTC. It codes for CASTGVYGYTF.

The chain recombines TRBV7-9 with TRBJ1-2; TRBD1 is a possible D gene (6 bases). V dropped 4 bases and J dropped 4 bases, with 22 bases sitting between them. Germline V CDR1 and CDR2: SEHNR, FQNEAQ (reference sequence). The CDR3 sequence is 17 residues long. CDR3 residues: CASSYLWTAPSIYGYTF. DNA for the CDR3: TGTGCCAGCAGCTATCTCTGGACAGCACCATCGATCTATGGCTACACCTTC.

V is TRBV19 and J is TRBJ2-7; 8 nucleotides agree with TRBD1. J was trimmed by 6 bases and V by 4 bases; bases with no gene match: 8. The CDR3 length is 14 residues. Per germline, CDR1 LNHDA and CDR2 SQIVND (reference sequence). CDR3 sequence: CASSRGQGVGEQYF. The CDR3 DNA reads as TGTGCCAGTAGTAGAGGACAGGGTGTTGGCGAGCAGTACTTC.

This sequence joins TRBV27 and TRBJ1-2; the D is unclear. The CDR3 has 14 residues. The V end was cut by 6 bases, the J end by 0 bases, with 11 bases between. From germline, CDR1 is MNHEY and CDR2 SMNVEV (reference sequence). CDR3 protein: CASRLAGTNYGYTF. The CDR3 DNA reads as TGTGCCAGCAGGCTTGCAGGTACTAACTATGGCTACACCTTC.

V gene TRBV7-3 combines with J gene TRBJ2-3; 8 nucleotides line up with TRBD2. The V segment lost 6 bases and the J segment 3 bases; nucleotides outside the gene matches: 8. CDR3 length equals 15 residues. In germline, CDR1 is SGHTA, CDR2 FQGTGA. The CDR3 nucleotides are TGTGCCAGCAGTCCTCGGGGGGGCCAAACAGATACGCAGTATTTT. Its protein product is CASSPRGGQTDTQYF.

V gene TRBV5-6 combines with J gene TRBJ2-3, with D possibly being TRBD2 (5 bases). With 1 base removed from V and 5 bases from J, the gap between germline ends came to 11 bases. The germline V gene encodes CDR1 SGHDT and CDR2 YYEEEE. The CDR3 covers 14 residues. This CDR3 is CASSLSGSGDTQYF. The DNA for the CDR3 is TGTGCCAGCAGCTTGAGCGGCTCGGGAGATACGCAGTATTTT.

The chain uses TRBV11-3 and TRBJ2-1, with a weak D call TRBD1 (6 bases). The CDR3 spans 13 residues. The germline gives CDR1 SGHNT, CDR2 YENEEA. The germline V and J ends were trimmed by 3 bases and 6 bases, with 9 bases remaining between them. DNA of the CDR3: TGTGCCAGCAGCTTGGGGGCCACCAATGAGCAGTTCTTC. Translated, it gives CASSLGATNEQFF.

A few counts support this clone. This chain links TRBV2 with TRBJ1-6, with a tentative D call TRBD1 (5 bases). Trimming pared 5 bases from V and 7 bases from J, leaving 9 bases between. This CDR3 has 13 residues. Germline V gene data show CDR1 as SNHLY and CDR2 as FYNNEI. The CDR3 DNA reads as TGTGCCAGCAGTACAGGTTTAAATTCACCCCTCCACTTT. Its protein product is CASSTGLNSPLHF.

CDR3 sequence: CASSLNGGAYTQYF. In DNA form, the CDR3 reads TGCGCCAGCAGCTTGAACGGGGGGGCGTATACGCAGTATTTT. This chain uses TRBV5-1 with TRBJ2-3; 8 bases match TRBD2. CDR3 size: 14 residues. V lost 1 base to trimming and J lost 7 bases; unmatched junction nucleotides: 5. CDR1 SGHRS and CDR2 YFSETQ come from the germline V gene.

The chain carries TRBV28 and TRBJ2-3, with TRBD2 matching over 9 bases. J lost 4 bases, V lost 6 bases, and 8 bases had no gene match. The CDR3 has 15 residues. Germline V gene lookup returns CDR1 MDHEN and CDR2 SYDVKM. Here the CDR3 reads CASSPALAGSDTQYF. CDR3 DNA: TGTGCCAGCAGCCCCGCCCTAGCGGGATCAGATACGCAGTATTTT. Full variable domain (rest looked up from reference TRBV28 and TRBJ2-3): DVKVTQSSRYLVKRTGEKVFLECVQDMDHENMFWYRQDPGLGLRLIYFSYDVKMKEKGDIPEGYSVSREKKERFSLILESASTNQTSMYLCASSPALAGSDTQYFGPGTRLTVL.

V gene TRBV4-1 combines with J gene TRBJ2-3; 11 nucleotides match TRBD2. In germline, CDR1 is MGHRA, CDR2 YSYEKL. CDR3 length: 16 residues. The ends lost 3 bases at V and 5 bases at J; junction bases unmatched: 7. CDR3 nucleotides: TGCGCCAGCAGCCAGAATAGCGGGGGGGCCATAGATACGCAGTATTTT. This sequence encodes CASSQNSGGAIDTQYF.

The genes are TRBV6-1 and TRBJ1-1; 11 nucleotides match TRBD1. The CDR3 consists of 13 residues. The germline gives CDR1 MNHNS, CDR2 SASEGT. Trimming removed 7 bases from V and 4 bases from J; junction bases left unmatched: 2. As DNA, the CDR3 is TGTGCCAGCAAAGGGACAGGGGGCACTGAAGCTTTCTTT. This encodes CASKGTGGTEAFF.

This chain joins TRBV27 and TRBJ1-5; D remains unclear. Trimming cost V 2 bases and J 0 bases, with 14 bases left between them. CDR1 is MNHEY, CDR2 SMNVEV, per germline (reference sequence). This CDR3 comprises 17 residues. CDR3 region: CASSLIPGSDSNQPQHF. CDR3 nucleotides: TGTGCCAGCAGTTTAATCCCTGGCAGCGATAGCAATCAGCCCCAGCATTTT.

This chain links TRBV6-6 with TRBJ2-7, with D possibly being TRBD1 (6 bases). Trimming stripped 6 bases from V and 3 bases from J, with 9 bases between. The CDR3 extends over 12 amino acids. Germline V lookup: CDR1 MNHNY, CDR2 SVGAGI (reference sequence). CDR3: CASSKQGYEQYF. CDR3 in DNA: TGTGCCAGCAGCAAACAGGGCTACGAGCAGTACTTC.

This clone has only one observation. The gene calls are TRBV9 and TRBJ1-3, with a weak D call TRBD1 (6 bases). With 6 bases removed from V and 0 bases from J, the gap between germline ends came to 16 bases. Germline CDR1 reads SGDLS; CDR2 reads YYNGEE. This CDR3 region has 16 residues. The CDR3 protein is CASTPAGQSSGNTIYF. CDR3 DNA sequence: TGTGCCAGCACCCCCGCTGGACAGTCCTCTGGAAACACCATATATTTT.

This rearrangement joins TRBV7-8 to TRBJ1-6; D is possibly TRBD1 (5 bases). The CDR3 consists of 13 residues. Germline CDR1 SGHVS, CDR2 FQNEAQ. V was trimmed by 0 bases and J by 9 bases, leaving 6 bases between them. The CDR3 DNA reads as TGTGCCAGCAGCTTAGCTGGGGCTTCACCCCTCCACTTT. Translation: CASSLAGASPLHF. The full variable domain, completed using reference TRBV7-8 and TRBJ1-6, is GAGVSQSPRYKVAKRGQDVALRCDPISGHVSLFWYQQALGQGPEFLTYFQNEAQLDKSGLPSDRFFAERPEGSVSTLKIQRTQQEDSAVYLCASSLAGASPLHFGNGTRLTVT.

The chain combines TRBV19 with TRBJ1-4, with D maybe TRBD1 (5 bases). Trimming removed 4 bases from V and 7 bases from J, with 16 bases in between. The CDR3 spans 15 residues. Germline CDR1 is LNHDA and CDR2 is SQIVND (reference sequence). CDR3 amino acids: CASSTRGPGGEKLFF. The CDR3, as DNA: TGTGCCAGTAGTACCCGGGGACCCGGGGGTGAAAAACTGTTTTTT.

The chain links TRBV10-2 to TRBJ2-6; 9 bases fit TRBD1. CDR3 length: 18 amino acids. Germline CDR1 is WSHSY and CDR2 is SAAADI. After removal of 7 bases from V and 0 bases from J, the junction contained 10 bases not matched to a gene. The CDR3 sequence is CASIKTGGLHSGANVLTF. The CDR3 DNA sequence: TGCGCCAGCATTAAGACAGGGGGGCTACACTCTGGGGCCAACGTCCTGACTTTC.